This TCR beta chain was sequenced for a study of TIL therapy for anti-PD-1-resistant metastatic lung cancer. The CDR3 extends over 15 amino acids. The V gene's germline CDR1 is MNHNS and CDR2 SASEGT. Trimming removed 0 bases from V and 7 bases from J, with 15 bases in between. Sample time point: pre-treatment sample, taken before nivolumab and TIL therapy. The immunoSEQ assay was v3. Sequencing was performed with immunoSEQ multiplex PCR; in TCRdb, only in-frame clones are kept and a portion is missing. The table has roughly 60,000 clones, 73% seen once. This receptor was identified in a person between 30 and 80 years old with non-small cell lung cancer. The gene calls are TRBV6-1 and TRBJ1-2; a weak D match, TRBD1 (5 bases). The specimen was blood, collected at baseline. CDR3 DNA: TGTGCCAGCAGTGAAGCGAAGGGGCAGGTCGGTGGCTACACCTTC. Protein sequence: CASSEAKGQVGGYTF.